Following are 8 T cell receptor beta chains from one sample sequenced in a study of T cells in Graves' hyperthyroidism and ophthalmopathy. Researchers amplified the TCR beta CDR3 regions from RNA transcripts. First-round RT-PCR with HTBI primers amplified the TCR CDR3 region. TCRdb reanalysed the multiplex PCR reads using MiXCR and keeps one entry per CDR3 protein. This table has about 610,000 distinct CDR3 sequences, 46% appearing once. The sequencing sample was made of peripheral blood or thyroid tissue (not recorded which). All receptors come from a woman aged 18 to 35 with Graves' hyperthyroidism.

The chain is built from TRBV12-3 or TRBV12-4 and TRBJ2-2; TRBD1 or TRBD2 may be the D gene (5 bases each). The CDR3 consists of 16 residues. Trimming stripped 6 bases from V and 3 bases from J, with 17 bases between. CDR3 bases: TGTGCCAGCAGGGAATGGGAACGAGGGGACACCGGGGAGCTGTTTTTT. Protein product: CASREWERGDTGELFF.

In this sample, this clonotype turned up many times. This sequence joins TRBV2 and TRBJ1-2; D is perhaps TRBD1 (6 bases). The CDR3 has 14 amino acids. The V gene lost 2 bases and the J gene lost 5 bases, with 12 bases spanning the gap. Germline V CDR1 and CDR2: SNHLY, FYNNEI. The CDR3: CASSERGQPYGYTF. CDR3 sequence (DNA): TGTGCCAGCAGTGAACGTGGACAGCCTTATGGCTACACCTTC.

In its sample, this clonotype was seen many times. This sequence joins TRBV12-3 or TRBV12-4 and TRBJ2-7; D unresolved. V lost 4 bases and J 0 bases, leaving 7 bases between the germline ends. This CDR3 is built from 13 residues. The CDR3 sequence: CASSSVYSYEQYF. CDR3 in DNA: TGTGCCAGCAGTTCGGTATACTCCTACGAGCAGTACTTC.

Ten or more counts support this clonotype. V is TRBV6-1 and J is TRBJ2-2; D unclear. Germline values: CDR1 MNHNS, CDR2 SASEGT. The ends were cut back, 4 bases at V and 4 bases at J, with 10 bases in the middle. There are 14 residues in the CDR3. DNA of the CDR3: TGTGCCAGCAGTGCTGAGCCCGGCACCGGGGAGCTGTTTTTT. Its translation: CASSAEPGTGELFF.

This clonotype has a count of ten or more. The chain carries TRBV2 and TRBJ1-3; D is possibly TRBD1 (5 bases). CDR1 and CDR2 (germline): SNHLY, FYNNEI. The CDR3 contains 15 residues. V lost 3 bases and J 4 bases, leaving 13 bases between the germline ends. The CDR3 bases are TGTGCCAGCAGTGAGTCTTGGGGGAGCGGAAACACCATATATTTT. Its protein is CASSESWGSGNTIYF. The variable domain in full, with the rest retrieved from reference TRBV2 and TRBJ1-3, is EPEVTQTPSHQVTQMGQEVILRCVPISNHLYFYWYRQILGQKVEFLVSFYNNEISEKSEIFDDQFSVERPDGSNFTLKIRSTKLEDSAMYFCASSESWGSGNTIYFGEGSWLTVV.

CDR3 nucleotide sequence: TGTGCCAGCAGCCAAGAGGGGGACAACTCCTACGAGCAGTACTTC. This codes for CASSQEGDNSYEQYF. The chain links TRBV4-2 to TRBJ2-7; D may be TRBD1 (6 bases). CDR1 and CDR2 (germline): LGHNA, YNFKEQ. This CDR3 is built from 15 residues. V lost 0 bases and J 0 bases, leaving 9 bases between the germline ends.

The DNA of the CDR3 is TGTGCCAGCAGCTGGACGAGGGACTATGGCTACACCTTC. Its protein is CASSWTRDYGYTF. The chain couples TRBV7-3 to TRBJ1-2; D is undetermined. The CDR3 has 13 residues. The germline CDR1 and CDR2 sequences are SGHTA and FQGTGA. With 4 bases removed from V and 3 bases from J, the gap between germline ends came to 9 bases.

V usage is TRBV27 and J usage is TRBJ2-7, with unresolved D. Germline V gives CDR1 MNHEY, CDR2 SMNVEV (reference sequence). The CDR3 is 11 amino acids. The V and J ends lost 4 bases and 8 bases respectively, with 9 bases between them. In nucleotides, the CDR3 is TGTGCCAGCAGTTCTGGGTTCAAGCAGTACTTC. It specifies CASSSGFKQYF.